These 22 T cell receptor beta chains share one sample of origin, sequenced in a study of T cells in women clearing cervical HPV infection (dated by TCRdb to the late 2010s). Library generation was performed with the immunoSEQ multiplex PCR assay. TCRdb's version of the immuneACCESS table is confined to in-frame rearrangements and falls short of the full clone set. An unresolved V gene accounts for under half of the shortfall where checked; the remainder is of unknown origin. The table kept for this sample lists approximately 23,000 clones. Jointly, the top ten make up 12% of the sample. Sequenced material: blood buffy coat. All receptors derive from a woman aged 18 to 69 with a cervical HPV16 infection that either progressed to CIN3+ or cleared (not recorded which).

As for this clone: The CDR3 end falls 3 residues outside the read, so it is completed with the germline J gene. V is TRBV19 and J is TRBJ2-3; 7 positions agree with TRBD2. The CDR3 has 14 residues. With V trimmed by 7 bases and J by 6 bases, 10 bases remained unmatched. CDR1 is LNHDA and CDR2 is SQIVND in the germline V gene (reference sequence). Here the CDR3 reads CASKPGGSDDTQYF. Partial CDR3 DNA: TGTGCCAGTAAACCCGGGGGGAGTGACGATACG.

As to this clone: The read halts 3 residues ahead of the CDR3 end, with the missing end drawn from the germline J gene. The chain links TRBV19 to TRBJ2-7, with 9 bases aligning to TRBD1. This CDR3 spans 15 amino acids. The germline V gene has CDR1 LNHDA and CDR2 SQIVND (reference sequence). The J segment lost 0 bases and the V segment lost 5 bases, leaving 5 bases of the junction unmatched. The CDR3 spells CASSPGTGISYEQYF. The CDR3 DNA, read in part, is TGTGCCAGTAGTCCGGGGACAGGGATCTCCTACGAG.

Comment on this clone: The CDR3 goes on 3 residues after the read ends, and that part is filled in from the germline J gene. The rearrangement joins TRBV20-1 to TRBJ1-5, with TRBD1 matching over 7 bases. The length of the CDR3 is 13 residues. Germline CDR1 reads DFQATT; CDR2 reads SNEGSKA (reference sequence). Losses at the gene ends were 6 bases for V and 9 bases for J; bases not matched to a gene: 11. Partial CDR3 DNA: TGCAGTGCATCGACAGGGCCGAGTGCGCCC. It codes for CSASTGPSAP. The full CDR3 protein reads CSASTGPSAPQHF.

To note about this clone: Coverage ceases 3 residues before the CDR3 finishes, and the germline J gene fills in the end. The gene calls are TRBV28 and TRBJ2-1; 9 bases match TRBD2. CDR3 size: 18 residues. The trim removed 3 bases at V and 0 bases at J, leaving 9 bases unmatched. Germline CDR1 and CDR2: MDHEN and SYDVKM. This CDR3 is CASSFPRGGRGSYNEQFF. CDR3 DNA, as far as it was read: TGTGCCAGCAGTTTCCCGCGGGGGGGCAGGGGCTCCTACAATGAG.

CDR3 DNA (partial): TGTGCCAGTAGCCCTATAGGGACTGAA. Its translation: CASSPIGTE. The whole CDR3 is CASSPIGTEAFF. The V gene is TRBV19, the J gene TRBJ1-1; D is uncertain. The DNA ends 3 residues before the CDR3 does, and the rest of the CDR3 is filled in from the germline J gene. In germline, CDR1 is LNHDA, CDR2 SQIVND (reference sequence). This CDR3 is built from 12 residues. Trimming removed 6 bases at V and 5 bases at J, with 10 bases between.

Concerning this clone: From the germline J gene comes the end of the CDR3, since the read stops 3 residues before it. This sequence joins TRBV20-1 and TRBJ2-3; the match to TRBD2 covers 13 bases. Germline loops: CDR1 DFQATT, CDR2 SNEGSKA (reference sequence). CDR3 size: 16 residues. Partial CDR3 DNA: TGCAGTGCGAGGACTAGCGGGGGAGTTAAACAAGAGACG. Its translation is CSARTSGGVKQET. The whole CDR3 region reads CSARTSGGVKQETQYF.

As regards this clone: The CDR3 goes on 3 residues after the read ends, and that part is filled in from the germline J gene. The chain has TRBV20-1 and TRBJ1-2, with no clear D. Germline-derived CDR1 and CDR2 are DFQATT and SNEGSKA (reference sequence). This CDR3 is built from 13 residues. Trimming removed 0 bases at V and 5 bases at J, with 10 bases between. CDR3 bases read: TGCAGTGCTAGAGAATCCTCGGGGTATGGC. Translated: CSARESSGYG. The whole CDR3 sequence is CSARESSGYGYTF.

In the case of this clone: The read halts 3 residues ahead of the CDR3 end, with the missing end drawn from the germline J gene. The chain combines TRBV7-9 with TRBJ1-1; tentative D call: TRBD1 (6 bases). This CDR3 region has 13 residues. The ends were cut back, 1 base at V and 3 bases at J, with 6 bases in the middle. The germline gives CDR1 SEHNR, CDR2 FQNEAQ (reference sequence). This CDR3 reads CASSLDRDTEAFF. The part of the CDR3 DNA that was read is TGTGCCAGCAGCTTAGACAGGGACACTGAA.

For this clone: The CDR3 extends 3 residues past the end of the read, so its final part is completed from the germline J gene. The J gene is TRBJ1-2, the V gene TRBV5-6; D uncertain. V dropped 3 bases and J dropped 4 bases, with 13 bases sitting between them. Germline V gene sequence: CDR1 SGHDT, CDR2 YYEEEE. This CDR3 comprises 14 residues. Partial CDR3 DNA: TGTGCCAGCAGCTACGGCGGTCGGGTCTATGGC. Amino acids: CASSYGGRVYG. The complete CDR3 protein is CASSYGGRVYGYTF. Full variable domain (rest looked up from reference TRBV5-6 and TRBJ1-2): DAGVTQSPTHLIKTRGQQVTLRCSPKSGHDTVSWYQQALGQGPQFIFQYYEEEERQRGNFPDRFSGHQFPNYSSELNVNALLLGDSALYLCASSYGGRVYGYTFGSGTRLTVV.

Points on this clone: Read coverage stops 3 residues before the CDR3 terminus; the germline J gene supplies the remainder. The V and J genes are TRBV6-2 or TRBV6-3 and TRBJ2-3; D ambiguous. Germline loops: CDR1 MNHEY, CDR2 SVGEGT. This CDR3 spans 12 amino acids. The covered CDR3 bases are TGTGCCAGCAGCCACCCGGGTCAGCCG. Translated, it gives CASSHPGQP. The full CDR3 reads CASSHPGQPQYF.

To note about this clone: The CDR3 end falls 3 residues outside the read, so it is completed with the germline J gene. The chain joins TRBV6-1 to TRBJ2-5; D is possibly TRBD1 (5 bases). The CDR3 runs 14 residues. Trimming shortened V by 3 bases and J by 1 base, and 9 bases separated the two germline ends. The germline V gene has CDR1 MNHNS and CDR2 SASEGT. CDR3 DNA (partial): TGTGCCAGCAGTGAGACAGCTACCCAAGAGACC. Residues: CASSETATQET. The complete CDR3 protein is CASSETATQETQYF.

Remarks on this clone: The read finishes 3 residues shy of the CDR3 end, and the germline J gene is used to complete it. The V call is TRBV30, the J call TRBJ1-5, with D perhaps TRBD1 (5 bases). The CDR3 has 13 amino acids. CDR1 and CDR2 from the germline V gene are GTSNPN and SVGIG (reference sequence). The V end was cut by 8 bases, the J end by 4 bases, with 15 bases between. The CDR3 region is CANQGVGNQPQHF. The CDR3 DNA, read in part, is TGTGCCAATCAGGGAGTTGGAAATCAGCCC.

Note on this clone: Sequencing ends 3 residues short of the CDR3 end; the germline J gene provides the rest. The chain uses TRBV30 and TRBJ2-7; D perhaps matches TRBD2 (6 bases). Trimming took 1 base from V and 6 from J, leaving 13 bases between them. The CDR3 extends over 13 amino acids. CDR1 is GTSNPN, CDR2 SVGIG, per germline (reference sequence). The CDR3 loop is CAWSGGTSGEQYF. Incomplete CDR3 DNA: TGTGCCTGGAGTGGTGGGACTTCGGGCGAG.

About this clone: The CDR3 extends 3 residues past the end of the read, so its final part is completed from the germline J gene. The rearrangement uses TRBV30 and TRBJ2-7, with D possibly matching TRBD1 (7 bases). Trimming removed 2 bases at V and 5 bases at J, with 19 bases between. The CDR3 is made up of 15 amino acids. The V gene's germline CDR1 is GTSNPN and CDR2 SVGIG (reference sequence). The CDR3: CAWSPNRGGENEQYF. Partial CDR3 DNA: TGTGCCTGGAGTCCGAACAGGGGAGGAGAGAACGAG.

Regarding this clone: The CDR3 end falls 3 residues outside the read, so it is completed with the germline J gene. The V gene is TRBV19, the J gene TRBJ2-4, with 8 nucleotides matching TRBD1. This CDR3 has 16 amino acids. Germline-derived CDR1 and CDR2 are LNHDA and SQIVND (reference sequence). The CDR3 bases that were read are TGTGCCAGTAGTCCGAACTTGGACAGGGTCAGCTATGGT. It encodes CASSPNLDRVSYG. From start to end, the CDR3 is CASSPNLDRVSYGQYF.

To note about this clone: The read ends 3 residues early relative to the CDR3; the germline J gene fills the gap. The V and J genes are TRBV11-2 and TRBJ1-5; TRBD1 aligns across 8 bases. With 4 bases clipped from V and 6 bases from J, the junction kept 5 bases outside the gene matches. Germline loops: CDR1 SGHAT, CDR2 FQNNGV. The CDR3 has 14 amino acids. The DNA read from the CDR3 is TGTGCCAGCAGCTCGACAGGGGTGGGTCAGCCC. Its translation: CASSSTGVGQP. The whole CDR3 protein reads CASSSTGVGQPQHF.

On this clone itself: The missing CDR3 end, 3 residues past where the read stops, is filled in from the germline J gene. V gene TRBV20-1 combines with J gene TRBJ2-3; 8 bases are shared with TRBD1. Trimming took 1 base from V and 1 from J; bases not matched to a gene: 4. The CDR3 has 15 amino acids. Germline V lookup: CDR1 DFQATT, CDR2 SNEGSKA (reference sequence). The CDR3 spells CSARGPGQGTDTQYF. The sequenced part of the CDR3 DNA is TGCAGTGCTAGAGGACCGGGACAGGGCACAGATACG.

A remark on this clone: Sequencing ends 3 residues short of the CDR3 end; the germline J gene provides the rest. V and J are TRBV30 and TRBJ2-3; 11 bases agree with TRBD2. V shed 7 bases, J shed 2 bases, and the junction held 5 bases outside the gene matches. CDR3 length: 14 residues. CDR1 GTSNPN and CDR2 SVGIG come from the germline V gene (reference sequence). The sequenced part of the CDR3 DNA is TGTGCCTCCTCGACTAGCGGGGCCACAGATACG. This codes for CASSTSGATDT. The entire CDR3 sequence reads CASSTSGATDTQYF.

A word on this clone: The read stops 3 residues short of the end of the CDR3; the missing end is completed from the germline J gene. The identical CDR3 is also encoded by other nucleotide sequences in the sample. The chain couples TRBV5-1 to TRBJ2-5; D uncertain. The germline gives CDR1 SGHRS, CDR2 YFSETQ. This CDR3 has 14 amino acids. V lost 0 bases to trimming and J lost 2 bases, with 8 bases between them. Incomplete CDR3 DNA: TGCGCCAGCAGCTTGGTGGCTAGTCAAGAGACC. As protein: CASSLVASQET. The complete CDR3 sequence is CASSLVASQETQYF.

Note on this clone: The read ends 3 residues before the CDR3 terminus; that terminus is restored from the germline J gene. The chain uses TRBV2 and TRBJ1-1; 8 positions match TRBD1. This CDR3 spans 17 amino acids. The germline CDR1 and CDR2 sequences are SNHLY and FYNNEI. J gave up 0 bases and V 5 bases, and 11 bases lay outside the gene matches. CDR3 bases read: TGTGCCAGCAGTTGGACAGGGTTACTCAAAATGAACACTGAA. Amino acid sequence: CASSWTGLLKMNTE. The whole CDR3 is CASSWTGLLKMNTEAFF.

Details on this clone: The read finishes 3 residues shy of the CDR3 end, and the germline J gene is used to complete it. V and J are TRBV12-3 or TRBV12-4 and TRBJ2-7; unclear D gene. V was clipped by 3 bases and J by 4 bases, with 16 bases between them. This CDR3 has 15 amino acids. CDR3 DNA (partial): TGTGCCAGCAGTTTCTTCAGGTCCCTCCTATACGAG. It is translated as CASSFFRSLLYE. The whole CDR3 sequence is CASSFFRSLLYEQYF.

Remarks on this clone: The read finishes 3 residues shy of the CDR3 end, and the germline J gene is used to complete it. This chain uses TRBV19 with TRBJ1-2; a weak D match, TRBD1 (6 bases). In germline, CDR1 is LNHDA, CDR2 SQIVND (reference sequence). The CDR3 loop spans 13 amino acids. The CDR3 reads CASRGDYRDNYTF. The CDR3 DNA, read in part, is TGTGCCAGTAGGGGAGATTACAGGGATAAC.